The sequence of this T cell receptor (beta chain) was determined in a study of blood T cell repertoires in COVID-19. In the study overall: Sites across the United States, Italy and Spain contributed samples from acute and convalescent COVID-19. Nucleic acid was either cDNA or gDNA, and it came from T cells, B-cell-depleted T cells, or PBMCs.

CDR1 and CDR2 from the germline V gene are GTSNPN and SVGIG (reference sequence). The V segment lost 2 bases and the J segment 8 bases; nucleotides outside the gene matches: 10. The CDR3 covers 14 residues. This clone was detected many times. Per the study methods: Amplification of reference gene primers was used by the study to estimate nucleated cell counts. Clones were sequenced by immunoSEQ multiplex PCR, and TCRdb holds only the in-frame ones, with some missing. Clone size and V and J calls were adopted from that table, with D and trimming inferred from the DNA. The sample records 300,000 or so clones, more than 70% being singletons.

The sequenced material came from peripheral blood. This receptor was identified in a woman in her fifties or sixties who had recovered from COVID-19. This chain connects TRBV30 to TRBJ1-2; 8 bases are shared with TRBD1. CDR3 sequence reads: CAWSSDRGVLGYTF. The CDR3 coding sequence is TGTGCCTGGAGTTCAGACAGGGGCGTATTGGGCTACACCTTC.